These 27 T cell receptor beta chains were sequenced from one sample in a study of spatial heterogeneity in lung cancer (dated by TCRdb to the late 2010s). What the work shows at the level of the full study, not this receptor alone: The number of expanded intratumoral alpha and beta TCRs correlated with the tumor nonsynonymous mutation count.

The meaning of the sample's time point label: sample taken at primary tumor resection. These receptors are not linked to any known antigen. Library preparation was by 5' RACE. Instrument on record: NextSeq 500. In-frame beta chains were kept once TCRdb had trimmed the public reads at Q25 with fastp and called clones with MiXCR. CDR3 protein sequences are deduplicated, and each keeps its most common genes and DNA. Here the sample has about 20,000 distinct CDR3 sequences; 5% to 7% occur a single time. The ten biggest clones cover 10% of the sample. The specimen was lung tumor tissue, collected at surgery. Receptors were obtained from a female donor with early-stage non-small cell lung cancer.

This clonotype was counted many times. The rearrangement uses TRBV7-9 and TRBJ2-7; the D gene is possibly TRBD2 (5 bases). Trimming removed 3 bases at V and 6 bases at J, with 15 bases between. The CDR3 is 14 residues long. The V gene's germline CDR1 is SEHNR and CDR2 FQNEAQ (reference sequence). This CDR3 reads CASSFSRDAGEQYF. In DNA, the CDR3 is TGTGCCAGCAGCTTTTCACGGGATGCAGGCGAGCAGTACTTC.

This clonotype was recorded many times. The CDR3 protein is CASSSGALGTEAFF. The CDR3 DNA is TGTGCCAGCAGCTCCGGGGCGTTGGGCACTGAAGCTTTCTTT. The chain joins TRBV12-3 or TRBV12-4 to TRBJ1-1, with a possible D match to TRBD1 (5 bases). The V and J ends lost 6 bases and 4 bases respectively, with 15 bases between them. CDR3 size: 14 residues.

This clonotype has ten or more counts. The rearrangement uses TRBV19 and TRBJ1-4; 11 bases are a match to TRBD1. The CDR3 has 15 amino acids. CDR1 LNHDA and CDR2 SQIVND come from the germline V gene (reference sequence). V shed 3 bases, J shed 8 bases, and the junction held 5 bases outside the gene matches. DNA of the CDR3: TGTGCCAGTAGTATTTCACGGGACAGGGGGGAAAAACTGTTTTTT. Amino acid sequence: CASSISRDRGEKLFF. Based on the CDR3 plus reference TRBV19 and TRBJ1-4, the full variable domain is DGGITQSPKYLFRKEGQNVTLSCEQNLNHDAMYWYRQDPGQGLRLIYYSQIVNDFQKGDIAEGYSVSREKKESFPLTVTSAQKNPTAFYLCASSISRDRGEKLFFGSGTQLSVL.

This clonotype was recorded many times. This chain uses TRBV28 with TRBJ1-5; D unclear. The V gene's germline CDR1 is MDHEN and CDR2 SYDVKM. V was shortened by 7 bases and J by 6 bases, with 10 bases between the two germline ends. CDR3 length: 12 amino acids. The CDR3 DNA follows: TGTGCCAGCATCGGTTTCGGTCAGCCCCAGCATTTT. Its translation: CASIGFGQPQHF.

This clonotype was picked up many times. The chain links TRBV14 to TRBJ1-1; D possibly corresponds to TRBD1 (5 bases). The V gene's germline CDR1 is SGHDN and CDR2 FVKESK. The CDR3 has 14 residues. V was shortened by 3 bases and J by 4 bases, with 12 bases between the two germline ends. CDR3 sequence: CASSHLPGGTEAFF. The CDR3 region has the DNA TGTGCCAGCAGCCATCTTCCCGGGGGCACTGAAGCTTTCTTT.

The table lists this clonotype with many counts. CDR3 coding DNA: TGTGCCAGCAGCTTAGCGAGGGAGGATGGCTACACCTTC. It translates to CASSLAREDGYTF. The chain combines TRBV7-2 with TRBJ1-2; D uncertain. There are 13 residues in the CDR3. V shed 0 bases and J shed 6 bases, with 8 bases lying between them. The germline gives CDR1 SGHTA, CDR2 FQGNSA.

This clonotype was detected many times. The chain carries TRBV19 and TRBJ2-2; tentatively, D is TRBD1 or TRBD2 (6 bases each). V was trimmed by 7 bases and J by 4 bases, leaving 16 bases between them. This CDR3 spans 15 amino acids. CDR1 LNHDA and CDR2 SQIVND come from the germline V gene (reference sequence). The CDR3 protein is CASNPRGRVTGELFF. The CDR3 DNA sequence: TGTGCCAGTAATCCCCGGGGGCGGGTCACCGGGGAGCTGTTTTTT. Looking up the rest from reference TRBV19 and TRBJ2-2 gives the full variable domain: DGGITQSPKYLFRKEGQNVTLSCEQNLNHDAMYWYRQDPGQGLRLIYYSQIVNDFQKGDIAEGYSVSREKKESFPLTVTSAQKNPTAFYLCASNPRGRVTGELFFGEGSRLTVL.

The rearrangement links TRBV7-2 to TRBJ1-5, with D unclear. Trimming removed 6 bases at V and 3 bases at J, with 9 bases between. The germline V gene encodes CDR1 SGHTA and CDR2 FQGNSA. The CDR3 spans 13 residues. The CDR3 nucleotides are TGTGCCAGCAGTAAAGGCCTCAATCAGCCCCAGCATTTT. Its protein product is CASSKGLNQPQHF.

The sample holds many counts of this clonotype. The CDR3 region is CASSLSGVTGELFF. The CDR3 coding sequence is TGTGCCAGCAGCTTATCGGGTGTCACGGGGGAGCTGTTTTTT. The gene calls are TRBV7-9 and TRBJ2-2, with D uncertain. Germline V CDR1 and CDR2: SEHNR, FQNEAQ (reference sequence). V was clipped by 2 bases and J by 8 bases, with 12 bases between them. The CDR3 contains 14 residues.

This clonotype counts as medium-sized. This chain uses TRBV20-1 with TRBJ1-1; D may be TRBD1 (6 bases). The CDR3 loop spans 13 amino acids. V was cut by 0 bases and J by 3 bases, with 8 bases left in between. Germline loops: CDR1 DFQATT, CDR2 SNEGSKA (reference sequence). For the CDR3, the DNA is TGCAGTGCTAGAGAAACAGGGTACACTGAAGCTTTCTTT. Translated, it gives CSARETGYTEAFF.

In this sample, this clonotype turned up a few times. As DNA, the CDR3 is TGTGCCAGCAGTTGGGTGCGGGGTGATACGCAGTATTTT. This sequence encodes CASSWVRGDTQYF. The V call is TRBV28, the J call TRBJ2-3; D is possibly TRBD2 (6 bases). Looked up from germline, CDR1 is MDHEN and CDR2 is SYDVKM. The CDR3 covers 13 residues. The germline V and J ends were trimmed by 4 bases and 6 bases, with 11 bases remaining between them. The full variable domain, with the rest looked up from reference TRBV28 and TRBJ2-3, is DVKVTQSSRYLVKRTGEKVFLECVQDMDHENMFWYRQDPGLGLRLIYFSYDVKMKEKGDIPEGYSVSREKKERFSLILESASTNQTSMYLCASSWVRGDTQYFGPGTRLTVL.

This clonotype was detected ten times or more. The V call is TRBV20-1, the J call TRBJ2-7, with a tentative D call TRBD2 (5 bases). This CDR3 has 10 residues. The germline CDR1 and CDR2 sequences are DFQATT and SNEGSKA (reference sequence). Trimming pared 7 bases from V and 4 bases from J, leaving 8 bases between. The CDR3 here is CSVRGYEQYF. CDR3 coding DNA: TGCAGTGTTCGCGGGTACGAGCAGTACTTC.

This chain joins TRBV5-1 and TRBJ1-1; tentatively, D is TRBD1 (6 bases). This CDR3 contains 13 residues. The germline V gene has CDR1 SGHRS and CDR2 YFSETQ. V lost 3 bases and J 1 base, leaving 7 bases between the germline ends. The CDR3 is CASSWGQNTEAFF. Here the CDR3 DNA reads TGCGCCAGCAGCTGGGGACAGAACACTGAAGCTTTCTTT.

This clonotype was detected ten times or more. Written as DNA, the CDR3 is TGTGCCAGCAGCTTAGGACTAGTCAATGAGCAGTTCTTC. Residues: CASSLGLVNEQFF. The chain joins TRBV11-2 to TRBJ2-1, with a weak D call TRBD2 (6 bases). This CDR3 spans 13 amino acids. Looked up from germline, CDR1 is SGHAT and CDR2 is FQNNGV. Trimming took 1 base from V and 6 from J, leaving 7 bases between them.

This clonotype was observed many times. The chain joins TRBV20-1 to TRBJ2-1; 9 bases align to TRBD2. CDR1 is DFQATT and CDR2 is SNEGSKA in the germline V gene (reference sequence). V dropped 0 bases and J dropped 15; count of bases not matched to a gene: 3. The length of the CDR3 is 11 residues. CDR3 residues: CSARDSGSPFF. The CDR3 DNA sequence: TGCAGTGCTAGAGATAGCGGGAGTCCGTTCTTC.

This clonotype was picked up many times. The rearrangement uses TRBV20-1 and TRBJ2-7; the D is unclear. CDR3 length: 14 residues. Trimming removed 0 bases at V and 2 bases at J, with 11 bases between. CDR1 DFQATT and CDR2 SNEGSKA come from the germline V gene (reference sequence). The CDR3 loop is CSARDPRGPYEQYF. Here the CDR3 DNA reads TGCAGTGCTAGAGATCCCCGCGGTCCCTACGAGCAGTACTTC.

This clonotype was observed a few times. The rearrangement links TRBV5-7 to TRBJ1-1, with D hard to call. TRBV5-7 is an ORF; its function is uncertain. The V end lost 7 bases, the J end lost 4 bases, and 5 bases lay between the germline ends. The CDR3 has 10 amino acids. CDR3 in amino acids: CASSSTEAFF. The CDR3 DNA reads as TGTGCCAGCTCATCCACTGAAGCTTTCTTT.

This clonotype was recorded many times. The rearrangement uses TRBV7-3 and TRBJ2-2, with no clear D. Per germline, CDR1 SGHTA and CDR2 FQGTGA. This CDR3 is built from 15 residues. The V end lost 5 bases, the J end lost 1 base, and 11 bases lay between the germline ends. The CDR3 reads CASSPRTKNTGELFF. CDR3 DNA: TGTGCCAGCAGCCCCCGAACTAAGAACACCGGGGAGCTGTTTTTT.

By share, this clonotype ranks as medium-sized. The rearrangement uses TRBV19 and TRBJ2-2; 10 bases align to TRBD2. V dropped 5 bases and J dropped 3; count of bases not matched to a gene: 6. CDR3 length: 16 residues. Germline values: CDR1 LNHDA, CDR2 SQIVND (reference sequence). CDR3 amino acids: CASSPGSGRYTGELFF. The CDR3 DNA reads as TGTGCCAGTAGTCCGGGTAGCGGGAGGTACACCGGGGAGCTGTTTTTT.

Many counts were recorded for this clonotype. V and J are TRBV20-1 and TRBJ2-1; weak D call: TRBD2 (6 bases). CDR3 length equals 15 residues. Per germline, CDR1 DFQATT and CDR2 SNEGSKA (reference sequence). The V end was cut by 5 bases, the J end by 7 bases, with 21 bases between. CDR3 sequence reads: CSAAPGRDFWNEQFF. CDR3 nucleotides: TGCAGTGCTGCTCCGGGGCGGGACTTTTGGAATGAGCAGTTCTTC.

The V and J genes are TRBV20-1 and TRBJ2-5; TRBD2 is a possible D gene (5 bases). The CDR3 has 12 residues. The V gene's germline CDR1 is DFQATT and CDR2 SNEGSKA (reference sequence). Trimming cost V 4 bases and J 1 base, with 7 bases left between them. CDR3 sequence reads: CSAMAGQETQYF. The CDR3 DNA is TGCAGTGCTATGGCGGGCCAAGAGACCCAGTACTTC.

This clonotype was picked up a small number of times. This chain uses TRBV20-1 with TRBJ2-1; 11 bases map to TRBD2. V was pared by 2 bases and J by 6 bases, with 6 bases of the junction left unmatched. The germline gives CDR1 DFQATT, CDR2 SNEGSKA (reference sequence). The CDR3 extends over 15 amino acids. CDR3 bases: TGCAGTGCTAGACCCCTAGCGGGAGGTCGCAATGAGCAGTTCTTC. Residues: CSARPLAGGRNEQFF.

This clonotype came up a few times. The chain carries TRBV25-1 and TRBJ2-3, with D perhaps TRBD2 (5 bases). From germline, CDR1 is MGHDK and CDR2 SYGVNS. The CDR3 has 17 residues. The germline V and J ends were trimmed by 3 bases and 4 bases, with 20 bases remaining between them. The CDR3 DNA sequence: TGTGCCAGCAGTGAGCTAGCCCAACTGGAGTTCGCAGATACGCAGTATTTT. Its protein is CASSELAQLEFADTQYF.

There are many counts of this clonotype. The chain is built from TRBV2 and TRBJ2-3; TRBD2 agrees at 7 bases. The CDR3 totals 16 residues. Trimming at V came to 0 bases and at J to 5 bases, leaving 8 bases not matched to a gene. The V gene's germline CDR1 is SNHLY and CDR2 FYNNEI. In DNA, the CDR3 is TGTGCCAGCAGTGAAGCGAGGGACTATTATGGAGATACGCAGTATTTT. Its protein product is CASSEARDYYGDTQYF.

This clonotype has a count of ten or more. The rearrangement joins TRBV20-1 to TRBJ2-7, with D tentatively TRBD2 (6 bases). Looked up from germline, CDR1 is DFQATT and CDR2 is SNEGSKA (reference sequence). The V gene lost 6 bases and the J gene lost 5 bases, with 17 bases spanning the gap. The CDR3 has 13 amino acids. In DNA form, the CDR3 reads TGCAGTGCCCCTCGGCGCGGGACCCACGAGCAGTACTTC. Encoded protein: CSAPRRGTHEQYF.

In this sample, this clonotype turned up many times. The gene calls are TRBV5-1 and TRBJ2-3, with D perhaps matching TRBD2 (5 bases). V was clipped by 0 bases and J by 7 bases, with 6 bases between them. Germline CDR1 is SGHRS and CDR2 is YFSETQ. The CDR3 runs to 12 residues. CDR3 amino acids: CASSLGENTQYF. The CDR3 DNA reads TGCGCCAGCAGCTTGGGGGAGAATACGCAGTATTTT.

This clonotype was seen at least ten times. This chain links TRBV7-2 with TRBJ1-1; D is ambiguous. Looked up from germline, CDR1 is SGHTA and CDR2 is FQGNSA. Trimming pared 1 base from V and 1 base from J, leaving 7 bases between. The CDR3 has 14 residues. The CDR3 DNA is TGTGCCAGCAGCTTAGGACACCGGAACACTGAAGCTTTCTTT. Its protein is CASSLGHRNTEAFF.